This T cell receptor beta chain was recovered during a study of cytomegalovirus exposure and HLA in healthy donors. Study in general: The same platform as the roughly 670 first-cohort repertoires was used for the 95 to 150 validation repertoires, a later analysis reported. The study's findings and limits: Cytomegalovirus-associated status was assigned to 150 or so TCR beta chains. First-cohort TCR clusters tended to co-occur in the roughly 130 validation repertoires, a later analysis found.

The protocol was immunoSEQ multiplex PCR, while the TCRdb copy is restricted to in-frame clones and leaves out a portion. The data contain fewer than 250,000 clones, around 87% of them singletons. CDR3 length: 9 residues. The germline V and J ends were trimmed by 8 bases and 9 bases, with 7 bases remaining between them. This clone was seen only a few times. What it binds is not known. The TCR originated in a man between 18 and 29 years old in good health and CMV-seronegative. The sample was PBMCs. The V call is TRBV23-1, the J call TRBJ1-2, with D possibly matching TRBD1 (5 bases). TRBV23-1 falls under the ORF class, with uncertain function. CDR3: CASGGSYTF. For the CDR3, the DNA is TGCGCCAGCGGGGGGAGCTACACCTTC.